This entry features one T cell receptor (beta chain) sequence. Its target is not known. Trimming removed 5 bases at V and 4 bases at J, with 12 bases between. This CDR3 has 13 amino acids. CDR1 and CDR2 from the germline V gene are SGHTA and FQGNSA. The source material, RNA transcripts, was used to amplify TCR beta CDR3 regions. With the HTBI primer set, the TCR CDR3 went through a first round of RT-PCR. From the multiplex PCR reads, TCRdb called clonotypes with MiXCR, one entry per CDR3 protein. The table has 350,000 to 400,000 distinct CDR3 sequences, about 15% seen once. These data belong to a study of T cells in Graves' hyperthyroidism and ophthalmopathy. Overall study findings and caveats: Most clonotypes expanded in the thyroid (above 0.001) were also present in blood.

Patients aged 18 to 65 had newly diagnosed hyperthyroidism lasting under 2 months. The chain recombines TRBV7-2 with TRBJ2-7; D might be TRBD1 (5 bases). The receptor was derived from a woman aged 25 to 39 with Graves' hyperthyroidism. Sequences were obtained from blood. CDR3 coding DNA: TGTGCCAGCAGCCTCTCCCCAGGGTACGAGCAGTACTTC. Protein sequence: CASSLSPGYEQYF. Full variable domain (outside the CDR3, taken from reference TRBV7-2 and TRBJ2-7): GAGVSQSPSNKVTEKGKDVELRCDPISGHTALYWYRQSLGQGLEFLIYFQGNSAPDKSGLPSDRFSAERTGGSVSTLTIQRTQQEDSAVYLCASSLSPGYEQYFGPGTRLTVT.